This T cell receptor (beta chain) derives from a study of T-cell reconstitution after alpha-beta-depleted transplantation in children (dated by TCRdb to the mid-2010s). Regarding the research as a whole: Using TCR repertoire profiling, the study quantitatively followed how T-cell immune reconstitution unfolded in children after TCRalphabeta/CD19-depleted allogeneic hematopoietic cell transplantation. The research as a whole found: The high TCRbeta diversity at day 60 in some patients was ascribed to recipient T cells and intrathymic progenitors that had survived conditioning. The apparently early alphabetaT-cell count recovery about two months after transplant was reportedly dependent on only several hundred rapidly expanded clones derived from non-depleted graft cells. The frequencies of hyperexpanded clones fell over the following months, and after one year, T-cell counts and TCRbeta diversity were mostly attributed to newly produced T cells.

This clonotype occurred a few times. Its antigen has not been determined. Base qualities are not recorded, but no much larger clone differs from it by a single base. A distance of 11 bases separates the germline ends of V and J, which lose 2 bases and 0 bases respectively. The CDR1 and CDR2 encoded by the germline V gene are SGHVS and FNYEAQ. Taken from cysteine to phenylalanine, the CDR3 has 15 residues. Only the CDR3 portion is preserved as DNA: 45 bases, with reading frame beginning at the first base. The protocol used for the library was PCR. The sequencing machine was an Illumina HiSeq 2500. TCR libraries were prepared with molecular barcoding, using unique molecular identifiers to normalize TCRbeta repertoire quantification. Using fastp at Q25 and MiXCR, TCRdb reprocessed the public reads and kept productive beta chains. Duplicate CDR3 protein sequences are folded into a single record with the most common DNA and genes. The sample table lists about 500,000 distinct CDR3 sequences, about an eighth of them with a count of one. 13% to 15% of the sample is held by the ten biggest clonotypes.

Interpreted using the paper, the treatment or condition label stands for: allogeneic hematopoietic cell transplantation with graft depleted of TCRalphabeta T cells and CD19 B cells. TCRalphabeta/CD19-depleted allogeneic hematopoietic cell grafts were given to the transplant recipients, all of whom were children. Source: PBMCs, mostly from graft donor cells, taken 180 days after TCRalphabeta/CD19-depleted stem cell transplant. The chain is encoded by TRBV7-6 joined to TRBJ2-7, with no D gene named confidently. This sequence originates from a female patient aged 2-10 years who had a stem cell transplant for aplastic anemia, so the T cells may come from the graft donor. The CDR3 sequence is CASSLIPDISYEQYF. The nucleotides are TGTGCCAGCAGCTTAATTCCTGACATCTCCTACGAGCAGTACTTC.